The entry that follows covers one T cell receptor beta chain sequence. Its antigen is unidentified. Assay: immunoSEQ multiplex PCR; the TCRdb copy retains only in-frame clones and omits some. The sample shows about 67,000 clones, roughly 88% of them seen only once. The sample originates from a study of OX40 agonist ivuxolimab in advanced cancers. Study-wide background: A mean age of approximately 64 years, range roughly 20 to 90, was recorded, and about 83% were male. Findings of the study overall: Antigen specificity was not determined for the expanded peripheral T cells.

CDR3 length equals 17 residues. Trimming shortened V by 2 bases and J by 0 bases, and 13 bases separated the two germline ends. Germline CDR1 reads LGHNA; CDR2 reads YNFKEQ. This specimen consisted of CD4+ or CD8+ T cells sorted from blood, obtained in a trial of the OX40 agonist ivuxolimab. This TCR derives from an adult with an advanced solid tumor such as melanoma, head and neck, liver or kidney cancer. The rearrangement uses TRBV4-2 and TRBJ2-2, with D perhaps TRBD2 (5 bases). CDR3 DNA: TGTGCCAGCAGCCAAACCGGGCTAGCCACGAACACCGGGGAGCTGTTTTTT. It specifies CASSQTGLATNTGELFF.